This T cell receptor (beta chain) was captured in a study of CD8 T cells in ankylosing spondylitis. General study findings and limits: Certain motif variants had earlier been reported in reactive arthritis synovial fluid and blood. Researchers reportedly found disease-linked clones significantly enriched in matched ankylosing spondylitis synovial fluid. CD8+ cells made up the disease-linked clones, which were relatively rare in peripheral blood. It appeared that ankylosing spondylitis blood was characterized by a TCR beta motif of seven or eight highly homologous variants.

With molecular barcodes, quantitative 5'-RACE was used to make the TCR beta libraries. TCRdb itself ran the 5' RACE reads through MiXCR, one entry per CDR3 protein. Of about 450,000 distinct CDR3 sequences listed, 25% to 30% are singletons. Turning to this clonotype: As yet, its antigen is unknown.

Germline lookup yields CDR1 DFQATT and CDR2 SNEGSKA (reference sequence). J was trimmed by 4 bases and V by 0 bases; bases with no gene match: 10. The CDR3 contains 17 residues. The receptor was derived from a male donor with ankylosing spondylitis. Sequencing was done on a sample of blood, either unsorted or a sorted T cell fraction (not recorded which). This sequence joins TRBV20-1 and TRBJ2-2; 8 bases are shared with TRBD2. The CDR3 region has the DNA TGCAGTGCTAGAGATCCCCTAGCGGGCGAACCCACCGGGGAGCTGTTTTTT. Translating gives CSARDPLAGEPTGELFF.